This TCR beta chain was identified during a study of cytomegalovirus exposure and HLA in healthy donors. Looking at the study overall: In an earlier analysis, approximately 120 million unique TCR beta sequences were found from some 180 million T cells. Points from the study as a whole: Fewer N-insertions (relative to the approximately 700-donor mean) were reportedly seen in an Asian-associated ancestry cluster in a later analysis.

Healthy bone marrow donors made up the donors. With respect to this clone: The target antigen is unknown.

Germline CDR1 is MDHEN and CDR2 is SYDVKM. Losses at the gene ends were 5 bases for V and 12 bases for J; bases not matched to a gene: 21. The CDR3 length is 17 residues. The study ran its PCR with 60 Vbeta and 13 Jbeta primers. The repertoire was sequenced with immunoSEQ multiplex PCR; TCRdb's copy has only in-frame clones and lacks some. Of 60,000 to 75,000 clones listed, around 74% are singletons. Sequenced: PBMCs. The source of this sequence is a woman in her 30s in good health and CMV-seropositive. The J gene is TRBJ2-7, the V gene TRBV28; TRBD2 aligns across 11 bases. The CDR3 here is CASSPDRGLAGGPFGYF. Here the CDR3 DNA reads TGTGCCAGCAGTCCAGACAGGGGGTTAGCGGGAGGGCCTTTTGGGTACTTC. Full variable domain (rest looked up from reference TRBV28 and TRBJ2-7): DVKVTQSSRYLVKRTGEKVFLECVQDMDHENMFWYRQDPGLGLRLIYFSYDVKMKEKGDIPEGYSVSREKKERFSLILESASTNQTSMYLCASSPDRGLAGGPFGYFGPGTRLTVT.